This T cell receptor (beta chain) emerged from a study of post-analysis software for immune sequencing data (dated by TCRdb to 2013 to 2016). In the study overall: Recorded disease courses included relapsing-remitting, secondary progressive and progressive-relapsing multiple sclerosis, with some patients lacking subtype annotation. A subset of samples was prepared in parallel using single-end sample barcoding, then pooled and co-amplified after Illumina adapter ligation. The multiple sclerosis patient repertoires were compared with approximately 11 previously published healthy control repertoires from donors aged roughly 6 to 25 years.

To demonstrate the VDJtools post-analysis software, the study profiled TCR beta repertoires from the peripheral blood of approximately twelve young patients with multiple sclerosis. The multiple sclerosis patients were children and adolescents between roughly 6 and 17 years of age. The library was produced with PCR. Sequencing was performed on an Illumina HiSeq 2500. To reduce PCR and sequencing biases, unique molecular identifiers were built into the TCR beta cDNA libraries. Per 1 to 10 million input T cells, approximately 500,000 cDNA molecules were obtained, such that each molecule approximated one T cell. The patient libraries were prepared and sequenced with the same protocol used for the earlier healthy control dataset. Within a given batch, samples were prepared together, multiplexed and sequenced on the same HiSeq lane. On the authors' methods: Raw barcoded reads were processed with MIGEC, discarding single-read molecular identifier groups before consensus assembly and CDR3 extraction. Clonotype tables were post-analysed with VDJtools, normalizing diversity by down-sampling all datasets to the smallest sample size. In repertoire overlap clustering, CDR3 amino acid sequences, but not nucleotide sequences, were matched to correct batch-related cross-sample contamination. TCRdb passed the public sequencing reads through fastp at Q25 and MiXCR, retaining productive beta sequences. Duplicate CDR3 protein sequences are folded into a single record with the most common DNA and genes. TCRdb's processing, not the authors', yielded these V and J calls. The sample yields 400,000 to 500,000 distinct CDR3 sequences; approximately 42% were counted once. Together, the top ten hold around 8% of the sample.

This clonotype was recorded only once. This clone's antigen is unknown. One end of the junction does not line up with germline, which may come from a read error. Broader findings and caveats from the paper: When samples were clustered directly using the F measure, samples prepared in the same batch co-clustered strongly, which prompted a batch-effect correction. Patients showed significantly higher frequencies than controls for a handful of TRBV segments, among them TRBV5-6, TRBV5-1 and TRBV20-1. Compared with controls, multiple sclerosis patients had significantly lower normalized Chao1 diversity, a finding suggesting substantial peripheral T-cell clonal expansion. The control group was slightly older than the multiple sclerosis patient group.

Taken from the germline V gene, the CDR1 and CDR2 loops are SGHAT and FQNNGV. The CDR3 goes from the cysteine to the phenylalanine over 16 residues. The sequence is cut down to CDR3 DNA, 48 bases in frame from base 1. The chain links TRBV11-2 with TRBJ2-1; the junction holds 9 bases that match TRBD1. The sequencing sample was made of blood. The receptor was derived from a girl aged 2-10 years with multiple sclerosis. The nucleotide sequence is given as TGTGCCAGCAGCTCCCTACAGGGGGCGAGGTACAATGAGAAGTTCTTC. Its product reads: CASSSLQGARYNEKFF.